These T cell receptor beta chains were read from a single sample in a study of blood T cells in healthy people across ages. In TCRdb, the 5' RACE reads were re-called with MiXCR into one record per CDR3 protein. Among about 970,000 distinct CDR3 sequences listed, roughly 51% were seen once. Sequenced: blood. The source of these receptors is a woman between 55 and 75 years old in good health. The CDR3 runs from the conserved cysteine through the conserved F or W. Each record gives: V gene, J gene, clone size, D gene, CDR3 protein, CDR3 DNA. D genes are given only for firm matches. Expanded clones get a size class; other rows say once, few or many, or leave the size out.

TRBV4-2,TRBJ1-1,few,NA,CASSQDPRQTMNTEAFF,TGTGCCAGCAGCCAAGATCCCCGGCAGACAATGAACACTGAAGCTTTCTTT
TRBV20-1,TRBJ2-2,NA,NA,CSARGTGKRYTGELFF,TGCAGTGCTAGAGGAACAGGGAAAAGATACACCGGGGAGCTGTTTTTT
TRBV29-1,TRBJ2-7,few,NA,CSAKRGGNEQYF,TGCAGCGCCAAAAGGGGAGGAAACGAGCAGTACTTC
TRBV5-1,TRBJ2-1,NA,NA,CASSLSVKDEQFF,TGCGCCAGCAGCTTGTCGGTGAAGGATGAGCAGTTCTTC
TRBV6-5,TRBJ2-7,NA,NA,CASSYSSGSVYEQYF,TGTGCCAGCAGTTACTCGAGTGGGAGTGTCTACGAGCAGTACTTC
TRBV5-1,TRBJ1-5,NA,TRBD1,CASSLEGGTGQPQHF,TGCGCCAGCAGCTTGGAGGGCGGGACAGGCCAGCCCCAGCATTTT
TRBV4-1,TRBJ1-6,NA,NA,CASSQTGTRCSPLHF,TGCGCCAGCAGCCAGACCGGGACAAGATGTTCACCCCTCCACTTT
TRBV2,TRBJ2-1,NA,NA,CASRETRSGLNEQFF,TGTGCCAGCAGGGAGACTAGGTCGGGGCTCAATGAGCAGTTCTTC
TRBV5-4,TRBJ2-2,NA,TRBD2,CASSWTRLNTGELFF,TGTGCCAGCAGCTGGACTAGGTTGAACACCGGGGAGCTGTTTTTT
TRBV6-2/TRBV6-3,TRBJ2-3,NA,TRBD2,CASRGSGAGEDTQYF,TGTGCCAGCAGAGGATCCGGGGCGGGAGAGGATACGCAGTATTTT
TRBV28,TRBJ2-7,NA,TRBD1,CASAETGYEQCF,TGTGCCAGCGCCGAGACAGGGTACGAGCAGTGCTTC
TRBV12-3/TRBV12-4,TRBJ2-5,few,NA,CASSLEGLQETQYF,TGTGCCAGCAGCTTAGAAGGGTTACAAGAGACCCAGTACTTC
TRBV4-2,TRBJ2-7,NA,TRBD2,CASSQDLGGGFHYEQYF,TGTGCCAGCAGCCAAGATCTTGGGGGAGGGTTTCACTACGAGCAGTACTTC
TRBV20-1,TRBJ2-5,NA,TRBD2,CSARILAAQETQYF,TGCAGTGCTCGAATACTAGCGGCACAAGAGACCCAGTACTTC
TRBV29-1,TRBJ2-1,NA,TRBD2,CRETSKLNEQFF,TGCAGAGAGACTAGCAAGTTGAATGAGCAGTTCTTC
TRBV20-1,TRBJ2-1,once,NA,CSTLQGTGRGEQFF,TGCAGTACGCTGCAGGGCACGGGACGGGGTGAGCAGTTCTTC
TRBV12-3/TRBV12-4,TRBJ1-2,NA,TRBD1,CASRRTGLYGYTF,TGTGCCAGCAGACGGACAGGGCTCTATGGCTACACCTTC
TRBV15,TRBJ1-2,NA,NA,CATSRGGETGGYTF,TGTGCCACCAGCAGAGGGGGGGAGACAGGTGGCTACACCTTC
TRBV5-6,TRBJ2-7,NA,TRBD1,CASSLAGTAYEQYF,TGTGCCAGCAGCTTGGCCGGGACAGCCTACGAGCAGTACTTC
TRBV29-1,TRBJ2-5,few,TRBD1,CSVEGRTGQQTQYF,TGCAGCGTTGAAGGGCGGACAGGGCAACAGACCCAGTACTTC
TRBV7-8,TRBJ2-1,NA,TRBD2,CAGGRREGSYNEQFF,TGTGCCGGCGGCCGGCGGGAGGGCTCCTACAATGAGCAGTTCTTC
TRBV29-1,TRBJ2-1,NA,TRBD2,CSVENPSGTGRYNEQFF,TGCAGCGTTGAAAACCCTAGCGGGACCGGTCGATACAATGAGCAGTTCTTC
TRBV4-2,TRBJ1-2,NA,NA,CASSQVETSGYGYTF,TGTGCCAGCAGCCAAGTGGAAACCTCAGGCTATGGCTACACCTTC
TRBV20-1,TRBJ2-1,NA,TRBD1,CSAGQGNEQFF,TGCAGTGCTGGACAGGGGAATGAGCAGTTCTTC
TRBV10-3,TRBJ2-7,NA,NA,CAIGPVNYEQYF,TGTGCCATCGGTCCAGTTAATTACGAGCAGTACTTC
TRBV19,TRBJ2-6,NA,TRBD1,CASGQGYSGANVLTF,TGTGCCAGTGGACAGGGCTACTCTGGGGCCAACGTCCTGACTTTC
TRBV7-2,TRBJ2-7,NA,NA,CASSTKPHEQYF,TGTGCCAGCAGCACCAAGCCCCACGAGCAGTACTTC
TRBV20-1,TRBJ2-3,NA,NA,CSASSDTDTQYF,TGCAGTGCTAGCTCCGACACAGATACGCAGTATTTT
TRBV6-1,TRBJ1-5,few,NA,CASSRASSGASSGNQPQHF,TGTGCCAGCAGCCGCGCAAGTAGTGGGGCTAGTAGCGGCAATCAGCCCCAGCATTTT
TRBV14,TRBJ2-7,NA,NA,CTSSQFRAGEQYF,TGTACCAGCAGCCAATTTAGGGCTGGCGAGCAGTACTTC
TRBV12-5,TRBJ2-3,few,NA,CASGFGRDETDTQYF,TGTGCTAGTGGTTTCGGCAGGGATGAGACAGATACGCAGTATTTT
TRBV5-1,TRBJ1-6,NA,NA,CASSLDSESPLHF,TGCGCCAGCAGCTTGGACAGTGAATCACCCCTCCACTTT
TRBV20-1,TRBJ1-2,NA,NA,CSAPPRSFSNYGYTF,TGCAGTGCCCCCCCAAGGTCCTTCTCTAACTATGGCTACACCTTC
TRBV4-2,TRBJ1-1,NA,NA,CASSHEGVVNTEAFF,TGTGCCAGCAGCCATGAGGGGGTGGTGAACACTGAAGCTTTCTTT
TRBV4-3,TRBJ2-1,NA,NA,CASSLSWADEQFF,TGCGCCAGCAGCCTAAGTTGGGCGGATGAGCAGTTCTTC
TRBV29-1,TRBJ1-2,NA,NA,CGGANNYGYTF,TGCGGCGGGGCCAATAACTATGGCTACACCTTC
TRBV9,TRBJ2-2,NA,TRBD2,CASSVRTSGTSGELFF,TGTGCCAGCAGCGTTAGGACTAGCGGGACCTCCGGGGAGCTGTTTTTT
TRBV5-1,TRBJ2-7,few,TRBD2,CASSLGLAEYEQYF,TGCGCCAGCAGCCTGGGACTAGCGGAATACGAGCAGTACTTC
TRBV12-3/TRBV12-4,TRBJ2-7,NA,NA,CASRSGRVSAYEQYF,TGTGCCAGCAGATCGGGCAGGGTGAGCGCCTACGAGCAGTACTTC
TRBV4-2,TRBJ2-3,few,NA,CASRDSQAADTQYF,TGTGCCAGCAGAGATAGTCAGGCCGCAGATACGCAGTATTTT
TRBV5-1,TRBJ2-7,many,TRBD1,CASSLPGTGLHEQYF,TGCGCCAGCAGCTTGCCGGGGACAGGGCTCCACGAGCAGTACTTC
TRBV7-3,TRBJ2-4,NA,NA,CASSSTEGNIQYF,TGTGCCAGCAGCTCAACAGAGGGAAACATTCAGTACTTC
TRBV7-2,TRBJ1-5,NA,NA,CASSSGGSPPQHF,TGTGCCAGCAGCTCCGGGGGGTCTCCGCCCCAGCATTTT
TRBV18,TRBJ1-5,NA,TRBD1,CASSRTTGGVQPQHF,TGTGCCAGCTCACGCACTACAGGGGGTGTTCAGCCCCAGCATTTT
TRBV30,TRBJ2-3,NA,NA,CARQQKSTDTQYF,TGTGCCCGACAGCAAAAAAGCACAGATACGCAGTATTTT